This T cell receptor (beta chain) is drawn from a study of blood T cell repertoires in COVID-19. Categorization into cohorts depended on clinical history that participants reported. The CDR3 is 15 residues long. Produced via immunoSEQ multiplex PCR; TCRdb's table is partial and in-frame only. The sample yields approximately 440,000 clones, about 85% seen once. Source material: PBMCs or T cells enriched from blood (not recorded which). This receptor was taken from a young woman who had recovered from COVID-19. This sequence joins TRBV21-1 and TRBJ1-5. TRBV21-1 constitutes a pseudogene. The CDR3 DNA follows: TGTGCCAGCAGTGGACGGAAAGGGAGGGATCAGCCCCAGCATTTT. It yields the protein CASSGRKGRDQPQHF.